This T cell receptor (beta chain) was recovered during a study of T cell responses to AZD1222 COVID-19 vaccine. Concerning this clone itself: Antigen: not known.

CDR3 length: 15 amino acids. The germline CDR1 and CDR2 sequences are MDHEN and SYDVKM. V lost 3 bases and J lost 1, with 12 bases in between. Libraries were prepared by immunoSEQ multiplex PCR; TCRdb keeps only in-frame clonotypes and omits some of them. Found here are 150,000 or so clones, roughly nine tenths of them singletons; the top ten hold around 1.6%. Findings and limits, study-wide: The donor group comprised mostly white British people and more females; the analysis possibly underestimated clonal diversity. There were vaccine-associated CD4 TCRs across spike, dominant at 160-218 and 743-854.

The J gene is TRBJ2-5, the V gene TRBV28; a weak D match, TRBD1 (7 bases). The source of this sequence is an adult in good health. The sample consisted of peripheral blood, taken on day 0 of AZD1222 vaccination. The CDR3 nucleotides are TGTGCCAGCAGTTTCGACAGGGAGGCCCAAGAGACCCAGTACTTC. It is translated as CASSFDREAQETQYF.